The subject of this entry is one TCR beta chain. Its target is unknown. This CDR3 is 13 amino acids long. Trimming left V 3 bases short and J 1 base short, with 6 bases between. Germline V gives CDR1 SGHTA, CDR2 FQGTGA. TCRdb keeps only in-frame clones here, not all; method: immunoSEQ multiplex PCR. The sample holds around 990,000 clones, 70% to 85% seen once. The data stem from a study of shared clonotypes between healthy human individuals. Regarding the study as a whole: Compared with memory subsets, naive subsets generally had larger estimated richness.

This chain links TRBV7-3 with TRBJ2-5; unclear D gene. The sequenced sample consisted of memory CD4+ T cells from PBMCs. Subset meaning: CD45RA-negative fraction. The TCR sequence derives from a man younger than 30 in good health. Some clones in this sample may be carry-over from other donors' samples. CDR3 amino acids: CASSLVPQETQYF. CDR3 bases: TGTGCCAGCAGCTTGGTACCCCAAGAGACCCAGTACTTC. The full variable domain, its missing parts supplied by reference TRBV7-3 and TRBJ2-5, is GAGVSQTPSNKVTEKGKYVELRCDPISGHTALYWYRQSLGQGPEFLIYFQGTGAADDSGLPNDRFFAVRPEGSVSTLKIQRTERGDSAVYLCASSLVPQETQYFGPGTRLLVL.